This T cell receptor beta chain originates from a study of cytomegalovirus exposure and HLA in healthy donors. About this clone: What it recognizes is unknown.

Germline-derived CDR1 and CDR2 are LGHNA and YSLEER. With 1 base removed from V and 0 bases from J, the gap between germline ends came to 12 bases. The CDR3 consists of 16 residues. Study results and limitations: CMV serostatus alone was available as immune exposure information. The CMV antigen specificity of a few CMV-associated chains was confirmed through in vitro analysis. In a later analysis, TCR beta V- and J-gene trimming was associated with a missense DCLRE1C variant.

Researchers ran the PCR with 60 Vbeta and 13 Jbeta primers. Here immunoSEQ multiplex PCR was the method, and the copy in TCRdb shows in-frame clones only, minus some. The sample carries around 110,000 clones, around 70% recorded once. The TCR comes from a man under 40 in good health and CMV-seropositive. The sample taken for sequencing was PBMCs. V usage is TRBV4-3 and J usage is TRBJ1-1; tentatively, D is TRBD1 (6 bases). CDR3 nucleotide sequence: TGCGCCAGCAGCCAAGCTTACAGGGCTATGAACACTGAAGCTTTCTTT. Its translation is CASSQAYRAMNTEAFF.